The rows below give T cell receptor beta chains drawn from one sample of a study of graft-versus-host responses after intestinal transplantation. Their recognized antigens are unknown. Sequenced by immunoSEQ multiplex PCR; TCRdb stores in-frame clones only, minus some. The sample contains over 70,000 clones, 90% of which appear only once. Sequencing was performed on unstimulated CD8+ T cells sorted from spleen or lymph node cells, taken before transplant. The receptors come from a human donor who was the organ donor for an intestinal transplant. Both conserved end residues are part of each CDR3. A D gene is named only where the DNA matches it firmly. Clone size is stated in some rows and not others, as once, few, many or a class when expanded.

v_call: TRBV6-6
d_call: TRBD2
j_call: TRBJ2-3
clone_size: once
cdr3_aa: CASSTGTNTDTQYF
cdr3_nt: TGTGCCAGCAGCACCGGGACTAACACAGATACGCAGTATTTT

v_call: TRBV6-4
d_call: TRBD2
j_call: TRBJ2-1
clone_size: once
cdr3_aa: CASSDSGRASGGNEQFF
cdr3_nt: TGTGCCAGCAGTGACTCAGGAAGGGCTAGCGGGGGCAATGAGCAGTTCTTC

v_call: TRBV6-1
d_call: NA
j_call: TRBJ1-6
clone_size: NA
cdr3_aa: CASREDSGALHF
cdr3_nt: TGTGCCAGCAGAGAGGACTCAGGGGCTCTCCACTTT

v_call: TRBV4-1
d_call: NA
j_call: TRBJ1-1
clone_size: once
cdr3_aa: CASSQVTGRMNTEAFF
cdr3_nt: TGCGCCAGCAGCCAGGTAACAGGGCGAATGAACACTGAAGCTTTCTTT

v_call: TRBV25-1
d_call: TRBD1
j_call: TRBJ1-1
clone_size: NA
cdr3_aa: CASSVRDSRMNTEAFF
cdr3_nt: TGTGCCAGCAGTGTCCGGGACAGTAGGATGAACACTGAAGCTTTCTTT

v_call: TRBV14
d_call: NA
j_call: TRBJ1-3
clone_size: few
cdr3_aa: CASSQDYLQGNTIYF
cdr3_nt: TGTGCCAGCAGCCAAGACTATCTTCAAGGAAACACCATATATTTT

v_call: TRBV6-6
d_call: NA
j_call: TRBJ1-5
clone_size: NA
cdr3_aa: CASSSGSNQPQHF
cdr3_nt: TGTGCCAGCAGTTCAGGGAGCAATCAGCCCCAGCATTTT

v_call: TRBV13
d_call: NA
j_call: TRBJ2-2
clone_size: NA
cdr3_aa: CASSPTGEGPRTGELFF
cdr3_nt: TGTGCCAGCAGCCCTACCGGTGAAGGTCCGAGGACCGGGGAGCTGTTTTTT

v_call: TRBV27
d_call: TRBD2
j_call: TRBJ2-2
clone_size: NA
cdr3_aa: CASGRSSGGAGELFF
cdr3_nt: TGTGCCAGCGGCCGCTCTAGCGGGGGGGCCGGGGAGCTGTTTTTT

v_call: TRBV7-9
d_call: TRBD1
j_call: TRBJ1-2
clone_size: few
cdr3_aa: CASSMGTGYGYTF
cdr3_nt: TGTGCCAGCAGCATGGGGACAGGCTATGGCTACACCTTC

v_call: TRBV13
d_call: NA
j_call: TRBJ1-5
clone_size: NA
cdr3_aa: CASSPRGQPQHF
cdr3_nt: TGTGCCAGCAGCCCACGGGGTCAGCCCCAGCATTTT

v_call: TRBV4-2
d_call: NA
j_call: TRBJ1-2
clone_size: NA
cdr3_aa: CASSQDEALYGYTF
cdr3_nt: TGTGCCAGCAGCCAAGATGAAGCCTTGTATGGCTACACCTTC

v_call: TRBV6-5
d_call: TRBD2
j_call: TRBJ2-1
clone_size: NA
cdr3_aa: CASSYLAGDVYNEQFF
cdr3_nt: TGTGCCAGCAGTTACCTAGCGGGGGACGTCTACAATGAGCAGTTCTTC

v_call: TRBV9
d_call: NA
j_call: TRBJ2-2
clone_size: NA
cdr3_aa: CASNPRTGELFF
cdr3_nt: TGTGCCAGCAATCCGAGAACCGGGGAGCTGTTTTTT

v_call: TRBV20-1
d_call: NA
j_call: TRBJ1-1
clone_size: NA
cdr3_aa: CSVPFTEAFF
cdr3_nt: TGCAGTGTCCCGTTCACTGAAGCTTTCTTT

v_call: TRBV6-4
d_call: NA
j_call: TRBJ2-3
clone_size: NA
cdr3_aa: CASSDSSASETDTQYF
cdr3_nt: TGTGCCAGCAGTGATAGTTCGGCTAGCGAAACAGATACGCAGTATTTT

v_call: TRBV5-6
d_call: NA
j_call: TRBJ1-1
clone_size: NA
cdr3_aa: CASSWGGGRENTEAFF
cdr3_nt: TGTGCCAGCAGCTGGGGTGGGGGCCGGGAGAACACTGAAGCTTTCTTT

v_call: TRBV4-1
d_call: TRBD1
j_call: TRBJ2-2
clone_size: NA
cdr3_aa: CASSQAGTVNTGELFF
cdr3_nt: TGCGCCAGCAGCCAGGCCGGGACAGTTAACACCGGGGAGCTGTTTTTT

v_call: TRBV27
d_call: TRBD1
j_call: TRBJ2-5
clone_size: once
cdr3_aa: CASSPGQWETQYF
cdr3_nt: TGTGCCAGCAGTCCGGGACAGTGGGAGACCCAGTACTTC

v_call: TRBV9
d_call: NA
j_call: TRBJ2-2
clone_size: NA
cdr3_aa: CASSGPRGTGELFF
cdr3_nt: TGTGCCAGCAGCGGCCCCCGAGGAACCGGGGAGCTGTTTTTT

v_call: TRBV7-3
d_call: TRBD2
j_call: TRBJ2-5
clone_size: NA
cdr3_aa: CASSLSSGGSQETQYF
cdr3_nt: TGTGCCAGCAGCTTAAGTAGCGGGGGCAGCCAAGAGACCCAGTACTTC

v_call: TRBV5-1
d_call: NA
j_call: TRBJ1-1
clone_size: NA
cdr3_aa: CASSPDRLGDTEAFF
cdr3_nt: TGCGCCAGCAGCCCCGACAGGCTTGGGGACACTGAAGCTTTCTTT

v_call: TRBV5-6
d_call: TRBD2
j_call: TRBJ2-5
clone_size: NA
cdr3_aa: CASSVYREGSQETQYF
cdr3_nt: TGTGCCAGCAGCGTGTACCGGGAGGGGAGCCAAGAGACCCAGTACTTC

v_call: TRBV6-4
d_call: TRBD2
j_call: TRBJ2-1
clone_size: NA
cdr3_aa: CASSVGTSGVNEQFF
cdr3_nt: TGTGCCAGCAGTGTCGGGACTAGCGGGGTGAATGAGCAGTTCTTC

v_call: TRBV6-1
d_call: NA
j_call: TRBJ1-2
clone_size: NA
cdr3_aa: CASMTGNYGYTF
cdr3_nt: TGTGCCAGCATGACGGGTAACTATGGCTACACCTTC

v_call: TRBV6-5
d_call: TRBD2
j_call: TRBJ2-5
clone_size: NA
cdr3_aa: CASSVAGGSQETQYF
cdr3_nt: TGTGCCAGCAGCGTAGCGGGGGGGTCACAAGAGACCCAGTACTTC

v_call: TRBV27
d_call: TRBD2
j_call: TRBJ2-1
clone_size: NA
cdr3_aa: CASSSTTLADVFNEQFF
cdr3_nt: TGTGCCAGCAGTTCAACAACCCTAGCGGATGTGTTCAATGAGCAGTTCTTC